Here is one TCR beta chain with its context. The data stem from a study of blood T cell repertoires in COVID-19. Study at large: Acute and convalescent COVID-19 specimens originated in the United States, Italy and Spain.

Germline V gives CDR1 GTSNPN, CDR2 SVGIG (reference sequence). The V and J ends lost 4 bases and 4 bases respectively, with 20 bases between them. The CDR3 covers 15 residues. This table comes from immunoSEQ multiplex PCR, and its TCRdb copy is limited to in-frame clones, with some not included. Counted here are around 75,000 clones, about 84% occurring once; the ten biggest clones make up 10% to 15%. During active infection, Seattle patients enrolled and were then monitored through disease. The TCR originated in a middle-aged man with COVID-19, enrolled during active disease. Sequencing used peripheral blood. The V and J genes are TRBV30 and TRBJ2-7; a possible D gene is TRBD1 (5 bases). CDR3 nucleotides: TGTGCCTGGAACGACGGTCAAGGGGCCCATTACGAGCAGTACTTC. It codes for CAWNDGQGAHYEQYF.